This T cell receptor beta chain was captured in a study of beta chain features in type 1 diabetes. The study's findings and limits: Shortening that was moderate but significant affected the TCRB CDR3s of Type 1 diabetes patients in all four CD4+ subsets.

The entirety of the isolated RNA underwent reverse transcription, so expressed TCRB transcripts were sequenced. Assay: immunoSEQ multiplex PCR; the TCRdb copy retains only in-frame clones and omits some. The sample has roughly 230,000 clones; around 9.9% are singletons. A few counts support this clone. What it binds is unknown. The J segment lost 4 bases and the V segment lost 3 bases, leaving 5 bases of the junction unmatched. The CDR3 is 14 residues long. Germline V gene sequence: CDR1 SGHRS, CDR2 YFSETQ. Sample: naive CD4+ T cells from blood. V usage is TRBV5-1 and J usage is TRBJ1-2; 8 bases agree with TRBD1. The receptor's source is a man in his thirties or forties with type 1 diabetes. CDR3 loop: CASSWGQALYGYTF. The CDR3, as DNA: TGCGCCAGCAGCTGGGGACAGGCACTCTATGGCTACACCTTC.